Sequencing of this T cell receptor beta chain was carried out in a study of blood T cell repertoires in COVID-19. Trimming removed 3 bases from V and 2 bases from J; junction bases left unmatched: 2. CDR1 and CDR2 (germline): SEHNR, FQNEAQ (reference sequence). This CDR3 comprises 16 residues. Repertoires were generated with immunoSEQ multiplex PCR, while TCRdb's copy carries only in-frame clones and drops some. The sample includes tens of thousands of clones, roughly 89% of them seen just once. Sequenced: peripheral blood. The clonotype originates from a man aged 45-60 years with acute or convalescent COVID-19. The gene calls are TRBV7-9 and TRBJ2-5, with 14 bases aligning to TRBD2. The CDR3 is CASSFRTSGRQETQYF. In DNA, the CDR3 is TGTGCCAGCAGCTTCCGGACTAGCGGGAGGCAAGAGACCCAGTACTTC.